This record covers a single TCR beta chain. This entry belongs to a study of blood T cell repertoires in COVID-19. Here immunoSEQ multiplex PCR was the method, and the copy in TCRdb shows in-frame clones only, minus some. The table includes some 330,000 clones, under 90% detected once. The CDR3 has 15 residues. V gave up 5 bases and J gave up 7 bases; unmatched junction bases: 10. CDR1 and CDR2 from the germline V gene are SGHTA and FQGNSA. The sample taken for sequencing was PBMCs or T cells enriched from blood (not recorded which). The receptor was isolated from a man aged 25 to 40 who had recovered from COVID-19. V gene TRBV7-2 combines with J gene TRBJ2-1; TRBD2 agrees at 8 bases. The CDR3 loop is CASSPLAGRGNEQFF. CDR3 DNA sequence: TGTGCCAGCAGCCCATTAGCGGGGCGCGGGAATGAGCAGTTCTTC.